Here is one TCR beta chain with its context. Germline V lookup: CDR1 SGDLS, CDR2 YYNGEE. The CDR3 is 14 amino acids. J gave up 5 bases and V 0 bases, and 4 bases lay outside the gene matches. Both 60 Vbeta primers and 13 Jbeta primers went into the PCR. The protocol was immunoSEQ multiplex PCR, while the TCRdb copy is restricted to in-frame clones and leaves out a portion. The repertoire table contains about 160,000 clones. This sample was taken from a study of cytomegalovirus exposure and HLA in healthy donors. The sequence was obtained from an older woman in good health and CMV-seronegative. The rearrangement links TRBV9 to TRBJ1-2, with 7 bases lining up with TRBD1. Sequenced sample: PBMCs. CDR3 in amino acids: CASSVGQGWYGYTF. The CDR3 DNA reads TGTGCCAGCAGCGTAGGACAGGGATGGTATGGCTACACCTTC. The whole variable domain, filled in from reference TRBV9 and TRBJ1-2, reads DSGVTQTPKHLITATGQRVTLRCSPRSGDLSVYWYQQSLDQGLQFLIQYYNGEERAKGNILERFSAQQFPDLHSELNLSSLELGDSALYFCASSVGQGWYGYTFGSGTRLTVV.